The present T cell receptor beta chain was sequenced within a study of T cell repertoires in cytomegalovirus infection. About the research overall: TCR beta signatures that were public indicated CMV infection and matching HLA type. The study's findings and limits: CMV-specific TCR beta clonotypes restricted by HLA-C were the ones dominating the ex vivo response. Adding up the frequency of public TCR beta families identified people who carried CMV plus the relevant HLA.

CDR1 is DFQATT and CDR2 is SNEGSKA in the germline V gene (reference sequence). This CDR3 comprises 16 residues. V gave up 3 bases and J gave up 2 bases; unmatched junction bases: 10. TCRdb fed the reads into MiXCR, producing one record per CDR3 protein. The sample has 230,000 or so distinct CDR3 sequences; about 15% are singletons. Only a few counts were recorded for this clonotype. Its antigen is unknown. Material: CD8+ T cells from PBMCs. This rearrangement joins TRBV20-1 to TRBJ2-1; 7 bases align to TRBD1. This receptor was taken from a human donor in good health (CMV status not recorded). Some clones in this sample may be carry-over from other donors' samples. CDR3 region: CSARDKGALTYNEQFF. As DNA, the CDR3 is TGCAGTGCTAGGGATAAGGGGGCTCTAACCTACAATGAGCAGTTCTTC.